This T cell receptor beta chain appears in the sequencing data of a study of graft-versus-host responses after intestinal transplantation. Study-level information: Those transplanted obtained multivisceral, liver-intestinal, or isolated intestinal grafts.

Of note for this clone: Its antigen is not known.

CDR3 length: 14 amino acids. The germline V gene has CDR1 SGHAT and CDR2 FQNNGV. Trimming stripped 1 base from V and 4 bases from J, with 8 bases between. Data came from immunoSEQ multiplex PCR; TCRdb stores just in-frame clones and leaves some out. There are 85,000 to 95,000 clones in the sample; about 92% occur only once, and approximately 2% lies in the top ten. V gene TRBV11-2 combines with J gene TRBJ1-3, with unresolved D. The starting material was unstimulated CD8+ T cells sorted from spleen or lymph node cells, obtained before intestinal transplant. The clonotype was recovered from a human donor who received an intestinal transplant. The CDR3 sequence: CASSLAFVGNTIYF. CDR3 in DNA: TGTGCCAGCAGCTTAGCCTTTGTGGGAAACACCATATATTTT.